The subject of this entry is one T cell receptor (beta chain). This CDR3 has 16 amino acids. V was clipped by 0 bases and J by 3 bases, with 16 bases between them. From germline, CDR1 is SGHRS and CDR2 YFSETQ. The data are from a study of blood T cell repertoires in COVID-19. Study-level information: COVID-19 samples from acute and convalescent phases originated in the United States, Italy and Spain.

Study processing details: Amplified reference gene primers provided the basis for estimating nucleated cell counts. TCRdb's table, derived via immunoSEQ multiplex PCR, lists solely in-frame clones and lacks some. Clone size and the V and J calls come from that table; the DNA yielded D and trimming. This table has roughly 150,000 clones, about 83% appearing once. This sequence was found in a man between 65 and 85 years old who had recovered from COVID-19. The specimen sequenced was peripheral blood. The chain uses TRBV5-1 and TRBJ2-7; a weak D match, TRBD2 (6 bases). The CDR3 nucleotides read TGCGCCAGCAGCTTGGGGGGGACTGGAGGCGACTACGAGCAGTACTTC. This encodes CASSLGGTGGDYEQYF.